A single sample gave rise to the 2 T cell receptor beta chains below, sequenced in a study of T cell responses to AZD1222 COVID-19 vaccine. Only in-frame clones appear in the TCRdb table, and some are missing; sequencing was by immunoSEQ multiplex PCR. The sample lists just under 90,000 clones; over 75% were seen once. Sequencing was performed on peripheral blood, taken 28 days after the second AZD1222 dose. These receptors came from an adult who received the AZD1222 COVID-19 vaccine.

This clone was counted between two and nine times. The chain joins TRBV7-9 to TRBJ1-1, with 10 bases aligning to TRBD1. Per the germline V gene, CDR1 is SEHNR and CDR2 is FQNEAQ (reference sequence). The CDR3 runs to 17 residues. Losses at the gene ends were 5 bases for V and 2 bases for J; bases not matched to a gene: 11. CDR3 sequence: CASSQIGTGDLNTEAFF. Written as DNA, the CDR3 is TGTGCCAGCAGCCAAATCGGGACAGGGGACCTAAACACTGAAGCTTTCTTT.

As for this clone: The same CDR3 arises from other DNA sequences in this sample as well. This rearrangement joins TRBV18 to TRBJ1-1, with TRBD1 identical over 9 bases. The V and J ends lost 3 bases and 5 bases, in that order; junction bases with no gene match: 4. This CDR3 is 14 amino acids long. Germline lookup yields CDR1 KGHSH and CDR2 LQKENI. CDR3 protein: CASSPGTGRTEAFF. CDR3 coding DNA: TGTGCCAGCTCACCGGGGACAGGGAGGACTGAAGCTTTCTTT.